This TCR beta chain derives from a study of blood T cell repertoires in COVID-19. In the study overall: Researchers got acute and convalescent COVID-19 samples from the United States, Italy and Spain.

How the authors handled the data: Amplification of reference gene primers was used by the study to estimate nucleated cell counts. The table came from immunoSEQ multiplex PCR; TCRdb's copy has only in-frame clones and leaves some out. V, J and clone size derive from that table, while D and trimming were established from the DNA sequence. The repertoire holds about 170,000 clones, with about nine tenths as singletons. V dropped 7 bases and J dropped 6 bases, with 14 bases sitting between them. Germline assignment: CDR1 SGHKS and CDR2 YYEKEE (reference sequence). The CDR3 consists of 12 residues. This TCR was recovered from a man between 70 and 80 years old with acute or convalescent COVID-19. The genes are TRBV5-5 and TRBJ2-7; possibly TRBD1 for D (6 bases). The specimen sequenced was peripheral blood. The CDR3 is CASGQGLSEQYF. CDR3 nucleotides: TGTGCCAGCGGGCAGGGGCTAAGCGAGCAGTACTTC.